This T cell receptor (beta chain) derives from a study of OX40 agonist ivuxolimab in advanced cancers. Overall study context: Patients were dosed with the agonistic anti-OX40 (CD134) antibody ivuxolimab. Dose-escalation patients had hepatocellular carcinoma, melanoma, renal cell or head and neck cancer.

As for this clone: Antigen specificity is unknown.

CDR3 size: 13 residues. The V end lost 2 bases, the J end lost 2 bases, and 6 bases lay between the germline ends. CDR1 is SGHTA, CDR2 FQGTGA, per germline. Profiled with immunoSEQ multiplex PCR; TCRdb holds only in-frame clones, not every one. The data hold approximately 40,000 clones, with about 85% observed a single time. Study observations and caveats: Partial responders receiving 0.1-3.0 mg/kg showed among the lowest clonal expansion.

The specimen comprised CD4+ or CD8+ T cells sorted from blood, sampled in a trial of the OX40 agonist ivuxolimab. The chain has TRBV7-3 and TRBJ1-2; D is unclear. The clonotype was recovered from an adult with an advanced solid tumor such as melanoma, head and neck, liver or kidney cancer. The CDR3 DNA reads as TGTGCCAGCAGCTTAGACTCAAACTATGGCTACACCTTC. It specifies CASSLDSNYGYTF.